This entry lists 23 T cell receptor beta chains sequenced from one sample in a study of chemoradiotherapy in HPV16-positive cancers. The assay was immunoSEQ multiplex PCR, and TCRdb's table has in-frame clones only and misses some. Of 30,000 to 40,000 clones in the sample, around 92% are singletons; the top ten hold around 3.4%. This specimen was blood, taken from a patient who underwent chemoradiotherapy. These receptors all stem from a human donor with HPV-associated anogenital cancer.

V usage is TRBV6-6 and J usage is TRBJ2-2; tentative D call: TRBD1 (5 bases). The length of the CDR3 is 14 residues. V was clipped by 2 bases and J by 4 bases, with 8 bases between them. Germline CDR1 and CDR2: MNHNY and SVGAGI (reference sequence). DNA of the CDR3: TGTGCCAGCAGTTACAGGGGTGGCACCGGGGAGCTGTTTTTT. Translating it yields CASSYRGGTGELFF.

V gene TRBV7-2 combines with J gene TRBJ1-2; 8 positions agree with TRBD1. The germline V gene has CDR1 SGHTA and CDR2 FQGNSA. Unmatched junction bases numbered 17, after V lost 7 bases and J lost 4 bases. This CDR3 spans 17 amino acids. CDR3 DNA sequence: TGTGCCAGCACCAGGACAAGGACAGGGAGCCTAAGCTATGGCTACACCTTC. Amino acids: CASTRTRTGSLSYGYTF.

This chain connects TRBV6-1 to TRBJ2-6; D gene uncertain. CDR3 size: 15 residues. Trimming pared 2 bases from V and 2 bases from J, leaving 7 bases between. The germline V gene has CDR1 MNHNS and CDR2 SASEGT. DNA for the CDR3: TGTGCCAGCAGTGAACTCCGGACTGGGGCCAACGTCCTGACTTTC. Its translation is CASSELRTGANVLTF.

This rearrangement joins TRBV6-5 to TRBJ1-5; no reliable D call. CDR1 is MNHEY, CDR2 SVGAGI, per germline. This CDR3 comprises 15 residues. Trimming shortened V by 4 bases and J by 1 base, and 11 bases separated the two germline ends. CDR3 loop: CASSFDGLSNQPQHF. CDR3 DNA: TGTGCCAGCAGTTTCGACGGATTAAGCAATCAGCCCCAGCATTTT.

The CDR3 protein is CASSLVDRVSYEQYF. CDR3 in DNA: TGTGCCAGCAGCTTGGTGGACAGGGTCTCCTACGAGCAGTACTTC. J is TRBJ2-7 and V is TRBV5-6, with 8 bases fitting TRBD1. The trim removed 0 bases at V and 0 bases at J, leaving 2 bases unmatched. CDR3 length: 15 amino acids. Germline V lookup: CDR1 SGHDT, CDR2 YYEEEE.

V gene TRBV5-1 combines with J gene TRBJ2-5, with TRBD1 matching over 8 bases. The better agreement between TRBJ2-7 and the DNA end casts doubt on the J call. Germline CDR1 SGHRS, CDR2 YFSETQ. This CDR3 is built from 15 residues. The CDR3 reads CASSLTGGPSYEQYF. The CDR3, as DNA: TGCGCCAGCAGCTTAACAGGGGGACCCTCCTACGAGCAGTACTTC.

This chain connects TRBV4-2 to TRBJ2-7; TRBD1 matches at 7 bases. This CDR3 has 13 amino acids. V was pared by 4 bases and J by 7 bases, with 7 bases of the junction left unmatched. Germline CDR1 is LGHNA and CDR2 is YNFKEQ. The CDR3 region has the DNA TGTGCCAGCAGCCCAATACAGGGGAGAGAGCAGTACTTC. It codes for CASSPIQGREQYF.

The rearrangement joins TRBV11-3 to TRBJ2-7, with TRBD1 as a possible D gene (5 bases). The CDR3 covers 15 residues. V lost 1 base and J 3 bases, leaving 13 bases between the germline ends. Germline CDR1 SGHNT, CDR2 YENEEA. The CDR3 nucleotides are TGTGCCAGCAGCTTAGGGGGCAGGACAAGCTACGAGCAGTACTTC. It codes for CASSLGGRTSYEQYF.

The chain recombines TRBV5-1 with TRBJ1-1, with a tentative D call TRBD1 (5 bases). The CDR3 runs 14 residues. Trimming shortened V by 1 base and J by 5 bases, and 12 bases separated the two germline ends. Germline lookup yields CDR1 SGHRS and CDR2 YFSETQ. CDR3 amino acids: CASSLHGAVTEAFF. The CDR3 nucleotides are TGCGCCAGCAGCTTGCATGGGGCCGTAACTGAAGCTTTCTTT.

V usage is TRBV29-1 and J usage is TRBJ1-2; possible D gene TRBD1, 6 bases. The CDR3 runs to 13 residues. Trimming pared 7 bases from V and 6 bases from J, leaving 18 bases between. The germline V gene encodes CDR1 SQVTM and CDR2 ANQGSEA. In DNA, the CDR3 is TGCAGCGCGCCGGCGCAGGGGAGAAATGGCTACACCTTC. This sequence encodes CSAPAQGRNGYTF.

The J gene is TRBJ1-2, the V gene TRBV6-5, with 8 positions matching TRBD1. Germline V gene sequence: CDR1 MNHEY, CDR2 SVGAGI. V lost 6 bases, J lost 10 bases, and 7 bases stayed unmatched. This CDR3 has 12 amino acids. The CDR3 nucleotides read TGTGCCAGCAGACGGACAGGGACAAACTACACCTTC. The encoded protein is CASRRTGTNYTF.

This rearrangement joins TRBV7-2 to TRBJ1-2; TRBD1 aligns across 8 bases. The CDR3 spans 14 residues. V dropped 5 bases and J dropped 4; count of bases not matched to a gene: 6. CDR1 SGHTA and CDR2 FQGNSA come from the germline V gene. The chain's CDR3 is CASSLRTGPYGYTF. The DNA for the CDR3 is TGTGCCAGCAGCCTACGGACAGGGCCCTATGGCTACACCTTC.

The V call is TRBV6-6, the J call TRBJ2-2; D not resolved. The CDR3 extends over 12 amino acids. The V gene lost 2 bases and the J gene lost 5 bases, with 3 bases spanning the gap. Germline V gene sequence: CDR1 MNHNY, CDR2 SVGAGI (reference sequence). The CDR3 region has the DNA TGTGCCAGCAGTTACGGAACCGGGGAGCTGTTTTTT. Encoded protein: CASSYGTGELFF.

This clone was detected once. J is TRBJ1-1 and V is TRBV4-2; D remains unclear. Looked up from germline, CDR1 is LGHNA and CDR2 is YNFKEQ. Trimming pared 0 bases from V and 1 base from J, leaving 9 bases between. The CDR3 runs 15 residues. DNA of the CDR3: TGTGCCAGCAGCCAAGATAAGATAACGAACACTGAAGCTTTCTTT. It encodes CASSQDKITNTEAFF.

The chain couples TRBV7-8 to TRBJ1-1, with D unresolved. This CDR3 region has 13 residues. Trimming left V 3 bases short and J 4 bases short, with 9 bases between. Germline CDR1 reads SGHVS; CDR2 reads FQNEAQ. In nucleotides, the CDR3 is TGTGCCAGCAGCTTCGACTGGAGCACTGAAGCTTTCTTT. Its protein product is CASSFDWSTEAFF.

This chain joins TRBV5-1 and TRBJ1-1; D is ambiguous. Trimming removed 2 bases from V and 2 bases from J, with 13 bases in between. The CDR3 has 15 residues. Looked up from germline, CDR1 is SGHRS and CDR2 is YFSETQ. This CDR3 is CASSFTSSINTEAFF. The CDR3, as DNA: TGCGCCAGCAGCTTTACCTCTAGTATAAACACTGAAGCTTTCTTT. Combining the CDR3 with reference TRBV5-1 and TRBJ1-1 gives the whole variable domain KAGVTQTPRYLIKTRGQQVTLSCSPISGHRSVSWYQQTPGQGLQFLFEYFSETQRNKGNFPGRFSGRQFSNSRSEMNVSTLELGDSALYLCASSFTSSINTEAFFGQGTRLTVV.

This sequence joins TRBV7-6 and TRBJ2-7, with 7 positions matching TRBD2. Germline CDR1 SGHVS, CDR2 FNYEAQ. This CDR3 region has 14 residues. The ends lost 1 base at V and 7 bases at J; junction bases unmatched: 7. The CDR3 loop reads CASSLGSGEREQYF. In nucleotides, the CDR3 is TGTGCCAGCAGCTTAGGCAGCGGGGAGCGAGAGCAGTACTTC.

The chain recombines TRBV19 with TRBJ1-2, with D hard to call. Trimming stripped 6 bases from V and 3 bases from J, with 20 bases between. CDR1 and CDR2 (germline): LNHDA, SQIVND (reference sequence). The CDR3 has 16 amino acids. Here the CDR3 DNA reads TGTGCCAGTAGCCCGACTCTGCGCGCCCCTTACTATGGCTACACCTTC. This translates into CASSPTLRAPYYGYTF.

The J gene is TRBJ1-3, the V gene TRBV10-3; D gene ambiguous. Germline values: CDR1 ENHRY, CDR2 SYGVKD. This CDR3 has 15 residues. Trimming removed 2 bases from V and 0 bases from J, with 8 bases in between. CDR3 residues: CAISEGGVSGNTIYF. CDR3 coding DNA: TGTGCCATCAGTGAGGGCGGGGTCTCTGGAAACACCATATATTTT.

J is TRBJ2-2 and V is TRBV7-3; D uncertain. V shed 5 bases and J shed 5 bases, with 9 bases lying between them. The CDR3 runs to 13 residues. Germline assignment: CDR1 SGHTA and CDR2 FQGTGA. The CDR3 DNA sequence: TGTGCCAGCAGCCTAGGTGCGACCGGGGAGCTGTTTTTT. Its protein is CASSLGATGELFF.

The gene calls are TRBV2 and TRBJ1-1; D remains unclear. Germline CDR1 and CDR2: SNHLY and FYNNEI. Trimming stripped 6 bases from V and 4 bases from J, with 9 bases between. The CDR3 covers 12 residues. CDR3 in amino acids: CASRDPITEAFF. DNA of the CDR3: TGTGCCAGCAGGGACCCAATCACTGAAGCTTTCTTT.

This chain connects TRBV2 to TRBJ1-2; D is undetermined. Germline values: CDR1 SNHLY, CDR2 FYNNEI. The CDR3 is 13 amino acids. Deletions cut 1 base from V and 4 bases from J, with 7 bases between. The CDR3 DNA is TGTGCCAGCAGTGAAGAAAGGATCTATGGCTACACCTTC. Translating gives CASSEERIYGYTF. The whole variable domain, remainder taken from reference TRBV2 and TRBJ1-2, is EPEVTQTPSHQVTQMGQEVILRCVPISNHLYFYWYRQILGQKVEFLVSFYNNEISEKSEIFDDQFSVERPDGSNFTLKIRSTKLEDSAMYFCASSEERIYGYTFGSGTRLTVV.

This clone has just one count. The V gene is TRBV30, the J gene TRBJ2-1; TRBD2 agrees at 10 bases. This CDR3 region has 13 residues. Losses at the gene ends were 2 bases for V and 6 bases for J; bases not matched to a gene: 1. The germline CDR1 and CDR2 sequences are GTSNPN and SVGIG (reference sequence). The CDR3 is CAWSSGGANEQFF. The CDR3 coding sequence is TGTGCCTGGAGTAGCGGGGGGGCCAATGAGCAGTTCTTC. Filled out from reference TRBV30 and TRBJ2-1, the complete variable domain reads SQTIHQWPATLVQPVGSPLSLECTVEGTSNPNLYWYRQAAGRGLQLLFYSVGIGQISSEVPQNLSASRPQDRQFILSSKKLLLSDSGFYLCAWSSGGANEQFFGPGTRLTVL.